This T cell receptor beta chain was recorded in a study of shared clonotypes between healthy human individuals. Study background: Per-donor plates numbered three CD4 naive, three CD4 memory, two CD8 naive and one CD8 memory. Study results and limitations: The four-donor shared clonotypes exceeded non-shared clonotypes in generation probability, with non-shared ones scoring lower.

Naive CD8 populations comprised CD45RO-negative cells positively selected for CCR7, excluding terminally differentiated effector memory CD45RA+ cells. Donors comprised healthy HIV-negative adults lacking recent acute infections or vaccinations. Donors were Caucasian adults residing in Nashville, Tennessee, USA. Repertoires were generated with immunoSEQ multiplex PCR, while TCRdb's copy carries only in-frame clones and drops some. This sample has about 2 million clones, with about 95% found just once. Points on this clone: Its target is unknown.

The sequenced sample was naive CD8+ T cells sorted from blood. The receptor was isolated from a man younger than 35 in good health.

In nucleotides, the CDR3 is TGTGCCAGTACCCCCTCTTGGGCAGGGGGTTATTCGGGAGTAACCGGGGAGCTGTTTTTT. It yields the protein CASTPSWAGGYSGVTGELFF. The chain joins TRBV19 to TRBJ2-2, with TRBD1 as a possible D gene (7 bases). Germline CDR1 LNHDA, CDR2 SQIVND (reference sequence). The CDR3 totals 20 residues. Trimming removed 7 bases from V and 5 bases from J, with 32 bases in between. Full variable domain (rest looked up from reference TRBV19 and TRBJ2-2): DGGITQSPKYLFRKEGQNVTLSCEQNLNHDAMYWYRQDPGQGLRLIYYSQIVNDFQKGDIAEGYSVSREKKESFPLTVTSAQKNPTAFYLCASTPSWAGGYSGVTGELFFGEGSRLTVL.